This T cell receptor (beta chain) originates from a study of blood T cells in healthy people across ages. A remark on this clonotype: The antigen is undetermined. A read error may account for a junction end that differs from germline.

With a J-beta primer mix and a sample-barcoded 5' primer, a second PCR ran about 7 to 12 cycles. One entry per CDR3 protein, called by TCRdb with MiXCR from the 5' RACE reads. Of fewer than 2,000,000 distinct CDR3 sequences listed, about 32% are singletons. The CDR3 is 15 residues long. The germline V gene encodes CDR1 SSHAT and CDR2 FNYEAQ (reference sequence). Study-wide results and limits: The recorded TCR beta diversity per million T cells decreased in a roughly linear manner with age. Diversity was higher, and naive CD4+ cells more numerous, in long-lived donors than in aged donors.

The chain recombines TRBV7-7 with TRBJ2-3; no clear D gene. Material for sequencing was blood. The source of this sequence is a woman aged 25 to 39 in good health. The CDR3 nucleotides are TGTGCTAGCAGCCCTACCCCTCGGGGCACAGATACGCAGTATTTT. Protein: CASSPTPRGTDTQYF.